One T cell receptor (beta chain) is described in this entry. The antigen is unknown. TCRB transcripts that were expressed got sequenced, as all of the isolated RNA had been reverse transcribed. Repertoires were generated with immunoSEQ multiplex PCR, while TCRdb's copy carries only in-frame clones and drops some. In the table there are 150,000 to 200,000 clones, over 55% of which are singletons. This sample stems from a study of beta chain features in type 1 diabetes. Study-level results: With patients and controls alike, PCR might favor shorter templates to an equal degree. Shorter TCRB CDR3s, moderately but significantly so, marked every one of the four CD4+ subsets in Type 1 diabetes patients.

The germline CDR1 and CDR2 sequences are SEHNR and FQNEAQ (reference sequence). The germline V and J ends were trimmed by 5 bases and 0 bases, with 20 bases remaining between them. The CDR3 runs to 17 residues. The TCR comes from a man aged 25-45 years with type 1 diabetes. Sequenced input: naive CD4+ T cells from blood. The chain recombines TRBV7-9 with TRBJ2-7; D possibly corresponds to TRBD2 (6 bases). The CDR3: CASSPEEGGRSSYEQYF. CDR3 nucleotide sequence: TGTGCCAGCAGCCCAGAGGAGGGTGGCAGGAGCTCCTACGAGCAGTACTTC.